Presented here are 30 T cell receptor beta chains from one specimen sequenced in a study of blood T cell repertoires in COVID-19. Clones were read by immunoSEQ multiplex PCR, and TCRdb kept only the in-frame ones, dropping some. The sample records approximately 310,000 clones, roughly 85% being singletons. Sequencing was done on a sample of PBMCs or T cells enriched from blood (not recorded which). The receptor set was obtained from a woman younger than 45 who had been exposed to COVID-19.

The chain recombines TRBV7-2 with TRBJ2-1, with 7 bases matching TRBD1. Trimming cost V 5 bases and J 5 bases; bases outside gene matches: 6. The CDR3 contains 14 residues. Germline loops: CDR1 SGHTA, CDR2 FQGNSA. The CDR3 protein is CASSKNQGDNEQFF. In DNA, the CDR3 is TGTGCCAGCAGCAAAAACCAGGGGGACAATGAGCAGTTCTTC.

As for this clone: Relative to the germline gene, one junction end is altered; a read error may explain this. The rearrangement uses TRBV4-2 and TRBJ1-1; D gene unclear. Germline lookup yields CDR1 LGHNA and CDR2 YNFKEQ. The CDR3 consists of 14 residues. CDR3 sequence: CASSQSLSNIEAFF. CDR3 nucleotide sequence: TGTGCCAGCAGCCAATCCCTCTCGAACATTGAAGCTTTCTTT.

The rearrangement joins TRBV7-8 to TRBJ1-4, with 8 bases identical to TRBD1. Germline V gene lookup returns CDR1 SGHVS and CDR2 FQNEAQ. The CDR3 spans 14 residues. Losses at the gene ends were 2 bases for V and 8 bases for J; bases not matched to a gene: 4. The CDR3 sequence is CASSLQGAGEKLFF. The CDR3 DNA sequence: TGTGCCAGCAGCTTACAGGGGGCAGGGGAAAAACTGTTTTTT.

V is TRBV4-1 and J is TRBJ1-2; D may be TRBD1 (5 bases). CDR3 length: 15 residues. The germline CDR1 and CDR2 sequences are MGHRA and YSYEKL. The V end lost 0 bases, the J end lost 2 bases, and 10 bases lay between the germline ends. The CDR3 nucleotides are TGCGCCAGCAGCCAAGATAGTCCAGGGAACTATGGCTACACCTTC. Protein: CASSQDSPGNYGYTF.

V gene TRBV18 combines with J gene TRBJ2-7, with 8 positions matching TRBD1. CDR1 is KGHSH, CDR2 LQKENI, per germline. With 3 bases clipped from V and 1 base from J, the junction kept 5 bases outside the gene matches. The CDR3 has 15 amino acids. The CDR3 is CASSPGGQGSYEQYF. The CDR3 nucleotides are TGTGCCAGCTCACCGGGCGGACAGGGATCCTACGAGCAGTACTTC.

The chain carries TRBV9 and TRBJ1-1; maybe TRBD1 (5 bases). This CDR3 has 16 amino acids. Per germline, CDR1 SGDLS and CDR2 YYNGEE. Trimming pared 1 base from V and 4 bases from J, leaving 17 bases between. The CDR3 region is CASSVSSSGRFTEAFF. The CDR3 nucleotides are TGTGCCAGCAGCGTATCTAGCTCAGGGAGGTTCACTGAAGCTTTCTTT.

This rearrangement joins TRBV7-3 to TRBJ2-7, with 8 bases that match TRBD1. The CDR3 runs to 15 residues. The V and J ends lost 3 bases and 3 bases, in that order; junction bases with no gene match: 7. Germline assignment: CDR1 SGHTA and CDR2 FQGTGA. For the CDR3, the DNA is TGTGCCAGCAGCTTTACCGGGACAGGCGACTACGAGCAGTACTTC. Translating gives CASSFTGTGDYEQYF.

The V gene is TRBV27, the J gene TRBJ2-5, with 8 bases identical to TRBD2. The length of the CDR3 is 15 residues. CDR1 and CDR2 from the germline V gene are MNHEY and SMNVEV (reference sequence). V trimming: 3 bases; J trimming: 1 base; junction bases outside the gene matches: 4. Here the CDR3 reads CASSFGRGVQETQYF. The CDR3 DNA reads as TGTGCCAGCAGTTTTGGGCGGGGGGTCCAAGAGACCCAGTACTTC.

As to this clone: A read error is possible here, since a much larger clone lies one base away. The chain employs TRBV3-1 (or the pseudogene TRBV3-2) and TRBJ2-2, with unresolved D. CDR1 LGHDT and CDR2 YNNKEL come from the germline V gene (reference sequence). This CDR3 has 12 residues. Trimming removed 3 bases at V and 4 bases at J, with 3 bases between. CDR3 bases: TGTGCCAGCAGCCACAGCACCGGGGAGCTGTTTTTT. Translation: CASSHSTGELFF.

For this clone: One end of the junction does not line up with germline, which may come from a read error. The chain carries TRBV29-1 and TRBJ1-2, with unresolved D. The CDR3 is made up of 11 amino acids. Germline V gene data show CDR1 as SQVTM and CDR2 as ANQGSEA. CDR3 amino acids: CSGERGGIDTF. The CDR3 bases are TGCAGCGGTGAACGGGGTGGGATCGACACCTTC.

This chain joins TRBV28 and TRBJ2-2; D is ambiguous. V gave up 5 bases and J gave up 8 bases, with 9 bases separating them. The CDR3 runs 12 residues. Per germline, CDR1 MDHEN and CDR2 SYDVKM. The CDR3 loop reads CASSIPSGELFF. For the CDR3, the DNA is TGTGCCAGCAGTATCCCCTCTGGGGAGCTGTTTTTT. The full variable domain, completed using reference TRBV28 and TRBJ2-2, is DVKVTQSSRYLVKRTGEKVFLECVQDMDHENMFWYRQDPGLGLRLIYFSYDVKMKEKGDIPEGYSVSREKKERFSLILESASTNQTSMYLCASSIPSGELFFGEGSRLTVL.

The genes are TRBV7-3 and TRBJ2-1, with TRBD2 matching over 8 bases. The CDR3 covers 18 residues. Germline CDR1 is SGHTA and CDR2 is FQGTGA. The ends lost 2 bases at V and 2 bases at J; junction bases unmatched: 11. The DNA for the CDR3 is TGTGCCAGCAGCTTAGAACCCCGGACTAGCCTTACCTACAATGAGCAGTTCTTC. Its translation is CASSLEPRTSLTYNEQFF.

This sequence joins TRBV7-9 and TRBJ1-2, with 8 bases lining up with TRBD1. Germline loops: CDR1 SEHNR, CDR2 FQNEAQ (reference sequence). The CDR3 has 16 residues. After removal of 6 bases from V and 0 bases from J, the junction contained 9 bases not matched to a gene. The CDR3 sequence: CASSRAGQAPNYGYTF. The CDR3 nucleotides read TGTGCCAGCAGTAGGGCGGGACAGGCTCCTAACTATGGCTACACCTTC.

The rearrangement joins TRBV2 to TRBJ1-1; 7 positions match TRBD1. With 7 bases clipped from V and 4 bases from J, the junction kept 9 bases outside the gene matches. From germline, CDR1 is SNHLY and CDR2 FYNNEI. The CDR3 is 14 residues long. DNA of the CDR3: TGTGCCAGCACCGCGAGACAGGGAGGCACTGAAGCTTTCTTT. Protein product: CASTARQGGTEAFF.

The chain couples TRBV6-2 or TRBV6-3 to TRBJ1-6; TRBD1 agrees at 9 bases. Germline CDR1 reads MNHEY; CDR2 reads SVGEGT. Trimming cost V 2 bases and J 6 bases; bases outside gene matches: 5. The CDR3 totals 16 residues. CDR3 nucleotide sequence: TGTGCCAGCAGTTACAACAGGGGGCTTTTTAATTCACCCCTCCACTTT. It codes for CASSYNRGLFNSPLHF.

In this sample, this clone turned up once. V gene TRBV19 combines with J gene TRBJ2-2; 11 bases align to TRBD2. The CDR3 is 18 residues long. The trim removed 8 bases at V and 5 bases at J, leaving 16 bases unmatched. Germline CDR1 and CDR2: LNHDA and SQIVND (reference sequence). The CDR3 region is CASGPAFLAGGGTGELFF. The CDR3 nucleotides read TGTGCCAGTGGCCCTGCGTTCCTAGCGGGGGGTGGGACCGGGGAGCTGTTTTTT.

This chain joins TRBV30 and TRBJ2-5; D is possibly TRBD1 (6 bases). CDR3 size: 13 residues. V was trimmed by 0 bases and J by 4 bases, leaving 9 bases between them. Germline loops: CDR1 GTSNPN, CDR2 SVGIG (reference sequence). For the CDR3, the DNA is TGTGCCTGGAGTGTAATGGGGGCAGAGACCCAGTACTTC. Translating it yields CAWSVMGAETQYF. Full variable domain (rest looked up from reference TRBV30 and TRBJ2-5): SQTIHQWPATLVQPVGSPLSLECTVEGTSNPNLYWYRQAAGRGLQLLFYSVGIGQISSEVPQNLSASRPQDRQFILSSKKLLLSDSGFYLCAWSVMGAETQYFGPGTRLLVL.

CDR3 sequence (DNA): TGTGCCACCAGCAGAGGGGACAGGACAACTAATGAAAAACTGTTTTTT. Encoded protein: CATSRGDRTTNEKLFF. The genes are TRBV15 and TRBJ1-4; 8 nucleotides agree with TRBD1. This CDR3 has 16 amino acids. Germline V CDR1 and CDR2: LNHNV, YYDKDF (reference sequence). V lost 1 base to trimming and J lost 0 bases; unmatched junction nucleotides: 1.

CDR3: CASSKFQANTEAFF. The DNA of the CDR3 is TGTGCCAGCAGTAAATTCCAGGCTAACACTGAAGCTTTCTTT. The rearrangement joins TRBV6-5 to TRBJ1-1; D unclear. The germline gives CDR1 MNHEY, CDR2 SVGAGI. The CDR3 is made up of 14 amino acids. Deletions cut 5 bases from V and 2 bases from J, with 12 bases between.

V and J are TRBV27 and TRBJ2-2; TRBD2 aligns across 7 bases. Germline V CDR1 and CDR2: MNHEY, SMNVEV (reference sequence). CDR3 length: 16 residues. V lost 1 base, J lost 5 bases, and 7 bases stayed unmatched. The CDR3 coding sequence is TGTGCCAGCAGTTTATTGGTAGCGGGTAAAACCGGGGAGCTGTTTTTT. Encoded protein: CASSLLVAGKTGELFF.

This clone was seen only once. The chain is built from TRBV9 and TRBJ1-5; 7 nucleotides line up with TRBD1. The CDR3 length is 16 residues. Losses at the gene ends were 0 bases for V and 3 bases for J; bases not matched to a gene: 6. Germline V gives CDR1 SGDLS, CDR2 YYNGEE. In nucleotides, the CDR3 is TGTGCCAGCAGCGTAGGGGTCAGGGGGTACAATCAGCCCCAGCATTTT. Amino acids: CASSVGVRGYNQPQHF.

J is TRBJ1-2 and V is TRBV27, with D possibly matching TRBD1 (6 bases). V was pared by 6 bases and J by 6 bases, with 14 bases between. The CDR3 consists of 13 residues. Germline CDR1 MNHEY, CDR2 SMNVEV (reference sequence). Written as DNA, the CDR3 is TGTGCCAGCAGAATCGGACAGAGAGATGGCTACACCTTC. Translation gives CASRIGQRDGYTF.

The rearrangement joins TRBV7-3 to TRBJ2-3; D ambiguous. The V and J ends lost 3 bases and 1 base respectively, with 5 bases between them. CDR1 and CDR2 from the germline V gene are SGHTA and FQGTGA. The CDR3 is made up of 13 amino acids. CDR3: CASSFGGTDTQYF. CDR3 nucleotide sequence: TGTGCCAGCAGCTTCGGAGGCACAGATACGCAGTATTTT.

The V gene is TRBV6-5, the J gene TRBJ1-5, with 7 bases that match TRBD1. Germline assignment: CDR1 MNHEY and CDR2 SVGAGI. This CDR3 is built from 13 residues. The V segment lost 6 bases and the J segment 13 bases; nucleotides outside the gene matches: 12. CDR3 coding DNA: TGTGCCAGCAGCCAGGCCGGGGACAGCGTACAGCATTTT. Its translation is CASSQAGDSVQHF.

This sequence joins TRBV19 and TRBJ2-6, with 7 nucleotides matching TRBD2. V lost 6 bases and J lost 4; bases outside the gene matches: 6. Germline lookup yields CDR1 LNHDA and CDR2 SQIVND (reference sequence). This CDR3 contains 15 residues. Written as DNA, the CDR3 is TGTGCCAGTAGAGGGAGGGCACGCGGGGCCAACGTCCTGACTTTC. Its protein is CASRGRARGANVLTF.

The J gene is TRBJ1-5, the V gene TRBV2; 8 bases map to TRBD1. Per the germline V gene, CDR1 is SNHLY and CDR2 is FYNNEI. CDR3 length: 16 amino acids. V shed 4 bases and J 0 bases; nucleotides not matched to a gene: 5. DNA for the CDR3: TGTGCCAGCAGTGTTAACAGGGGGAATAGCAATCAGCCCCAGCATTTT. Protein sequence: CASSVNRGNSNQPQHF.

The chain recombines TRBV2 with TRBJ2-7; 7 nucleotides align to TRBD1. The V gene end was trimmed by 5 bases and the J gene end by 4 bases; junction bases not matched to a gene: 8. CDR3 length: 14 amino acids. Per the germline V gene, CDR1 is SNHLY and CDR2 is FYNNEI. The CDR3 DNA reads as TGTGCCAGCAGTCTAGGCAGGGGGAAATACGAGCAGTACTTC. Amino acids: CASSLGRGKYEQYF.

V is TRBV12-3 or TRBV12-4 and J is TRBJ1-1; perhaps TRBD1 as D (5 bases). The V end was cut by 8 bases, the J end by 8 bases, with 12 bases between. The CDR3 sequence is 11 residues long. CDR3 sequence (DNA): TGTGCCAGCGTCGGGGGGAGCGAAGCTTTCTTT. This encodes CASVGGSEAFF.

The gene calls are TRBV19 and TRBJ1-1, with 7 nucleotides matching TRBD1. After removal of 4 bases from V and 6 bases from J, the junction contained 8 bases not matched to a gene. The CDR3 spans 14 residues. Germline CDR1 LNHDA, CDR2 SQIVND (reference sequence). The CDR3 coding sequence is TGTGCCAGTAGTAATACAGGGACAGACCCTGAAGCTTTCTTT. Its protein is CASSNTGTDPEAFF.

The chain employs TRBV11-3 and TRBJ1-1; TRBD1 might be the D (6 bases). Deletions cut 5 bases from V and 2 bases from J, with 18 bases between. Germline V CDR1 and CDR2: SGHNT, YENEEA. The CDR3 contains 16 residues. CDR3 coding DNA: TGTGCCAGCAGCCATATGCGCAGGGGCTACAACACTGAAGCTTTCTTT. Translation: CASSHMRRGYNTEAFF.